Reported below is one T cell receptor beta chain. Antigen specificity is unknown. The CDR3 sequence is 15 residues long. Germline loops: CDR1 SGHRS, CDR2 YFSETQ. The data are from a study of monozygotic twins with inflammatory bowel disease. General study points: Data gave no support to a single strong signal or clonotype associated with IBD.

TCRdb re-called the 5' RACE reads, yielding one record per CDR3 amino acid sequence without DNA. This sample's clone table lists over 200,000 distinct CDR3 sequences. J is TRBJ2-7 and V is TRBV5-1; TCRdb names TRBD2, which stays unverified in the absence of DNA. The source is a human donor with ulcerative colitis or Crohn's disease, or a healthy co-twin of an affected twin (not recorded which). Sequenced material: blood. This chain's CDR3 is CASSKGTSLSYEQYF.